This T cell receptor beta chain was profiled in a study of OX40 agonist ivuxolimab in advanced cancers. About the study: Partial responses were achieved by three patients, one with hepatocellular carcinoma and two with cutaneous melanoma.

CDR3 size: 14 residues. Unmatched junction bases numbered 12, after V lost 6 bases and J lost 8 bases. CDR1 and CDR2 (germline): MNHNY, SVGAGI (reference sequence). The protocol was immunoSEQ multiplex PCR, while the TCRdb copy is restricted to in-frame clones and leaves out a portion. The sample contains 65,000 to 80,000 clones, around 84% of which appear only once. Sequencing used CD4+ or CD8+ T cells sorted from blood, obtained in a trial of the OX40 agonist ivuxolimab. The chain has TRBV6-6 and TRBJ2-5; 7 bases line up with TRBD2. This receptor was identified in an adult with an advanced solid tumor such as melanoma, head and neck, liver or kidney cancer. CDR3 sequence (DNA): TGTGCCAGCAGCGACCCCGCAGGGAGGGGAACCCAGTACTTC. Its protein product is CASSDPAGRGTQYF.